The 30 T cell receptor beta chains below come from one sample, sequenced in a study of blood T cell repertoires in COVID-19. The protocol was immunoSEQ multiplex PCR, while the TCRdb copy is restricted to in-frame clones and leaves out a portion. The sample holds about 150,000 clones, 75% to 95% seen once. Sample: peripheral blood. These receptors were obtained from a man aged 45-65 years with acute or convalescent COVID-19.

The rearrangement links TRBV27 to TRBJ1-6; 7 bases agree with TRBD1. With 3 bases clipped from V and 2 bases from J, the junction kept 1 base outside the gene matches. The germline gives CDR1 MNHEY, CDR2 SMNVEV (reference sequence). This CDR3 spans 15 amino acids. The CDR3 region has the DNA TGTGCCAGCAGTTTTGGGACAGCCTATAATTCACCCCTCCACTTT. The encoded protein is CASSFGTAYNSPLHF.

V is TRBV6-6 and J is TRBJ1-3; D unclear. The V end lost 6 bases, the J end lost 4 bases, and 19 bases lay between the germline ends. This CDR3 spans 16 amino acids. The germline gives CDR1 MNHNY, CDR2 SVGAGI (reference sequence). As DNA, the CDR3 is TGTGCCAGCAGACCCACCGATGGAGGCGGGGGAAACACCATATATTTT. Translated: CASRPTDGGGGNTIYF.

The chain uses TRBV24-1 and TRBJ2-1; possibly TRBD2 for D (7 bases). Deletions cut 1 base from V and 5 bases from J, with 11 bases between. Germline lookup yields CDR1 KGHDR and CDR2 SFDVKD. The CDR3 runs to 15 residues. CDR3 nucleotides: TGTGCCACCAGTGATTTTGCGGGGGCCCACAATGAGCAGTTCTTC. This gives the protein CATSDFAGAHNEQFF.

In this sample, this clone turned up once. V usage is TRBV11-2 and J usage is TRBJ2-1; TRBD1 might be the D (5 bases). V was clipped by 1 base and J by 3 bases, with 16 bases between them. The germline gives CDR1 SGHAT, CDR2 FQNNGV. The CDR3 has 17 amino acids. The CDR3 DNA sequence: TGTGCCAGCAGCTTAGGTGGGGCGGCCCGCCTCTACAATGAGCAGTTCTTC. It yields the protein CASSLGGAARLYNEQFF.

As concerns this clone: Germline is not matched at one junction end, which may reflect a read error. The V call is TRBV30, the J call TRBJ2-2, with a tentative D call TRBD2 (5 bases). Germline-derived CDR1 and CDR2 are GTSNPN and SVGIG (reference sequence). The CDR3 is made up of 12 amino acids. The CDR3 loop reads CAGSDSTEELFF. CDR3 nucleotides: TGTGCCGGGAGTGATTCTACCGAGGAGCTGTTTTTT.

CDR3 protein: CATSRDVGAAGEKLFF. As DNA, the CDR3 is TGTGCCACCAGCAGAGATGTGGGGGCAGCTGGTGAAAAACTGTTTTTT. V and J are TRBV15 and TRBJ1-4, with TRBD1 as a possible D gene (6 bases). The germline CDR1 and CDR2 sequences are LNHNV and YYDKDF (reference sequence). The length of the CDR3 is 16 residues. Trimming removed 0 bases from V and 7 bases from J, with 15 bases in between.

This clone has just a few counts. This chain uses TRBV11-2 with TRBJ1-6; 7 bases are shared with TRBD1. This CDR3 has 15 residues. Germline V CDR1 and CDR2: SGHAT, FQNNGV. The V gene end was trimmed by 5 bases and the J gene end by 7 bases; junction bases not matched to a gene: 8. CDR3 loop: CASSPLGTVNSPLHF. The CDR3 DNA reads TGTGCCAGCAGCCCCCTGGGGACAGTAAATTCACCCCTCCACTTT.

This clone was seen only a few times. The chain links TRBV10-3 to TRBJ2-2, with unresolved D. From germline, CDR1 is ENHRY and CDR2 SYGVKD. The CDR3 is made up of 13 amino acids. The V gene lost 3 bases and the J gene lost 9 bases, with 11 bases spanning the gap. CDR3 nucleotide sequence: TGTGCCATCAGTGACCGCGGAGACCGGGAGCTGTTTTTT. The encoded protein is CAISDRGDRELFF.

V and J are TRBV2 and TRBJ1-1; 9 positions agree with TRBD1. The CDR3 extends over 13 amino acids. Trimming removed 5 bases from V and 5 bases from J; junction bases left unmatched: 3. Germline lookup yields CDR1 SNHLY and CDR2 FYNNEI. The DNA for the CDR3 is TGTGCCAGCAGTCGGGACAGGGAGACTGAAGCTTTCTTT. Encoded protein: CASSRDRETEAFF.

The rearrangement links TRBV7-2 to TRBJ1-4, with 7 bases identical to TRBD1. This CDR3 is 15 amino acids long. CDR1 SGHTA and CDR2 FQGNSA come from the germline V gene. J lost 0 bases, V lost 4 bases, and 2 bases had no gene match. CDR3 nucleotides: TGTGCCAGCAGCTCCCAGGGGGCAACTAATGAAAAACTGTTTTTT. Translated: CASSSQGATNEKLFF.

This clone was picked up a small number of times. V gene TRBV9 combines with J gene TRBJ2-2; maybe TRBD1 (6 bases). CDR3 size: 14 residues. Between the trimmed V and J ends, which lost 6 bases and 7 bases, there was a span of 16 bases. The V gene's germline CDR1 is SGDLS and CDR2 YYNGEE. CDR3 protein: CASTRDKQYGELFF. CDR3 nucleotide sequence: TGTGCCAGCACCAGGGACAAACAGTACGGGGAGCTGTTTTTT.

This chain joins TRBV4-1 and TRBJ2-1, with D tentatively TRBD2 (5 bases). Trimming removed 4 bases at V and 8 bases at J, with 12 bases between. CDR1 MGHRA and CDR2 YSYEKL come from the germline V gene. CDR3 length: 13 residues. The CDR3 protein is CASSPGLRDEQFF. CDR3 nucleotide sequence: TGCGCCAGCAGCCCAGGACTCCGCGATGAGCAGTTCTTC.

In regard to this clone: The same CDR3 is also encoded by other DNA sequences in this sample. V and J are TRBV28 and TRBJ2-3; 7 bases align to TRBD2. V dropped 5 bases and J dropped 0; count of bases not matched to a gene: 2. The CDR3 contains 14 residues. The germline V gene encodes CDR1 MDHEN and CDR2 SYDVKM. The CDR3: CASSLSGSTDTQYF. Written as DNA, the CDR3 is TGTGCCAGCAGTCTTAGCGGGAGCACAGATACGCAGTATTTT. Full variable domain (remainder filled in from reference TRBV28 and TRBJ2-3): DVKVTQSSRYLVKRTGEKVFLECVQDMDHENMFWYRQDPGLGLRLIYFSYDVKMKEKGDIPEGYSVSREKKERFSLILESASTNQTSMYLCASSLSGSTDTQYFGPGTRLTVL.

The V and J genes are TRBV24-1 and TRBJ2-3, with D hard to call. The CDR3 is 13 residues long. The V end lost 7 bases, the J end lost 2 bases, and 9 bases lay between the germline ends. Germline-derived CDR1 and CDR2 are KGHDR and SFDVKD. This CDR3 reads CATRGTHTDTQYF. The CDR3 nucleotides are TGTGCCACCAGGGGCACCCACACAGATACGCAGTATTTT.

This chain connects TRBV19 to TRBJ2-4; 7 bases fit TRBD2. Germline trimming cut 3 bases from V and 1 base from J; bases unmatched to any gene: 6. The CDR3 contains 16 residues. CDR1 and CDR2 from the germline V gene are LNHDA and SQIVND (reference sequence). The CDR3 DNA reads TGTGCCAGTAGTATCCCAAGCGGGGTGGCCAAAAACATTCAGTACTTC. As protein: CASSIPSGVAKNIQYF.

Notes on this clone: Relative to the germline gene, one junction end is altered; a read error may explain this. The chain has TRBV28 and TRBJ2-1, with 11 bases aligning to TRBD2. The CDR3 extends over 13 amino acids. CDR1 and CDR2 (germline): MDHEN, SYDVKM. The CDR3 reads CASSLLAGGPWVF. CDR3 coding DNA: TGTGCCAGCAGTTTGTTAGCGGGAGGGCCGTGGGTCTTC.

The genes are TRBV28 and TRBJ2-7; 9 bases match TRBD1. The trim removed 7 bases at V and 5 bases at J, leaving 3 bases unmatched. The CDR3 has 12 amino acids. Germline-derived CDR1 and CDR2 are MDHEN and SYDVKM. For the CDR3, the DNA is TGTGCCAGCACCAGGACAGGGGACGAGCAGTACTTC. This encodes CASTRTGDEQYF.

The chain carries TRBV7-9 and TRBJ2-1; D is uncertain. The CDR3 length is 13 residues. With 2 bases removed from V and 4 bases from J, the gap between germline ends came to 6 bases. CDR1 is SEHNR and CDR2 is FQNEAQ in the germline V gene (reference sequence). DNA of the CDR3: TGTGCCAGCAGCTTAATTCCTTACAATGAGCAGTTCTTC. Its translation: CASSLIPYNEQFF.

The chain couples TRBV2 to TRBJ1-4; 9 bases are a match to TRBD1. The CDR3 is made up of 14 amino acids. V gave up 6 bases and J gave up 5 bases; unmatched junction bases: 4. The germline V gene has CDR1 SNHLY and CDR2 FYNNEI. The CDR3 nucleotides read TGTGCCAGCAGGGCCGGGACAGGGAATGAAAAACTGTTTTTT. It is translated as CASRAGTGNEKLFF.

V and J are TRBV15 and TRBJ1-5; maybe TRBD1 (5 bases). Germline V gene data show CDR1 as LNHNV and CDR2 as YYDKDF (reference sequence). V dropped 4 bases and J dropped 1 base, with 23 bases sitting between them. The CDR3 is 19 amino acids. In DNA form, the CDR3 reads TGTGCCACCAGCATCCGTCAGCCAGTAGGGGCGGGAAGCAATCAGCCCCAGCATTTT. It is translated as CATSIRQPVGAGSNQPQHF.

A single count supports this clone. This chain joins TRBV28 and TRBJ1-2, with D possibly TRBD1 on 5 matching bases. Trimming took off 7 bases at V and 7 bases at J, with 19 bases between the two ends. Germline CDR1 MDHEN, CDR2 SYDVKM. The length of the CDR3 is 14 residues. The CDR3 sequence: CASTESQGSRGYTF. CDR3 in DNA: TGTGCCAGCACCGAATCCCAGGGATCTCGTGGCTACACCTTC.

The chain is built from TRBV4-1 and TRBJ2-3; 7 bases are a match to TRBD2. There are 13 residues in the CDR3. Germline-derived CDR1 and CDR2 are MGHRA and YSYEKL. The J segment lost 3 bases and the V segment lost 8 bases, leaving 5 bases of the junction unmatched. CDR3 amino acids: CASGRGRTDTQYF. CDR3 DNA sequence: TGCGCCAGCGGGAGGGGAAGGACAGATACGCAGTATTTT.

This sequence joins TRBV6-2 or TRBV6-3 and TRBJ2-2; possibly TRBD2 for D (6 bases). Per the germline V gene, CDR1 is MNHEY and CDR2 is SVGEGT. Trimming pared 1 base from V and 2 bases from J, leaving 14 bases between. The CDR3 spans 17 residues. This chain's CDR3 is CASSYFPGLLNTGELFF. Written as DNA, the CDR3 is TGTGCCAGCAGTTACTTTCCGGGACTCCTAAACACCGGGGAGCTGTTTTTT.

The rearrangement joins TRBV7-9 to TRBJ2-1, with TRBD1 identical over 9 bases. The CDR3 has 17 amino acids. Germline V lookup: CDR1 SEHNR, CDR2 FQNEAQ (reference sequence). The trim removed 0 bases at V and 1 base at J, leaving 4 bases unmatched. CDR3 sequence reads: CASSLAWTGASYNEQFF. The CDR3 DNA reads TGTGCCAGCAGCTTAGCTTGGACAGGGGCATCCTACAATGAGCAGTTCTTC.

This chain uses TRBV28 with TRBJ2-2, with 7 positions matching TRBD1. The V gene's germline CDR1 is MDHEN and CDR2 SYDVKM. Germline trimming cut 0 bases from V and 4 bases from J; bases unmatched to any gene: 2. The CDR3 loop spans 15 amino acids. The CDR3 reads CASSLWTGSTGELFF. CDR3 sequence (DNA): TGTGCCAGCAGTTTATGGACAGGGAGCACCGGGGAGCTGTTTTTT. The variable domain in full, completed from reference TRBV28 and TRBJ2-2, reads DVKVTQSSRYLVKRTGEKVFLECVQDMDHENMFWYRQDPGLGLRLIYFSYDVKMKEKGDIPEGYSVSREKKERFSLILESASTNQTSMYLCASSLWTGSTGELFFGEGSRLTVL.

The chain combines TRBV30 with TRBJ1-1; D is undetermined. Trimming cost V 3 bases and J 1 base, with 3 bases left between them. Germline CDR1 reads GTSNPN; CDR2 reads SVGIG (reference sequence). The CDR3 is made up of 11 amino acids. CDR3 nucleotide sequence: TGTGCCTGGAGCAGGAACACTGAAGCTTTCTTT. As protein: CAWSRNTEAFF. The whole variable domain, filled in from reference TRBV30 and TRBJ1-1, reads SQTIHQWPATLVQPVGSPLSLECTVEGTSNPNLYWYRQAAGRGLQLLFYSVGIGQISSEVPQNLSASRPQDRQFILSSKKLLLSDSGFYLCAWSRNTEAFFGQGTRLTVV.

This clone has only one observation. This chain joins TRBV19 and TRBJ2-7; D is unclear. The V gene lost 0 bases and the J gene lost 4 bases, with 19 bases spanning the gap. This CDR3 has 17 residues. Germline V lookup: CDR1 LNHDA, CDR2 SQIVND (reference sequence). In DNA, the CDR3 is TGTGCCAGTAGTATAGATAGATATTGGGCAAAGCCTTACGAGCAGTACGTC. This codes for CASSIDRYWAKPYEQYV.

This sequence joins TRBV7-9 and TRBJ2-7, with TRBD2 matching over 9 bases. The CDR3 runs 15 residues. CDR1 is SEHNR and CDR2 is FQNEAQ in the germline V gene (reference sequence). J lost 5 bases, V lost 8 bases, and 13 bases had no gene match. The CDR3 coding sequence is TGTGCCAGCCAGAGTACATTAGCGGGAGTCCACGAGCAGTACTTC. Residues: CASQSTLAGVHEQYF. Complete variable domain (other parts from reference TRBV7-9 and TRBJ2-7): DTGVSQNPRHKITKRGQNVTFRCDPISEHNRLYWYRQTLGQGPEFLTYFQNEAQLEKSRLLSDRFSAERPKGSFSTLEIQRTEQGDSAMYLCASQSTLAGVHEQYFGPGTRLTVT.

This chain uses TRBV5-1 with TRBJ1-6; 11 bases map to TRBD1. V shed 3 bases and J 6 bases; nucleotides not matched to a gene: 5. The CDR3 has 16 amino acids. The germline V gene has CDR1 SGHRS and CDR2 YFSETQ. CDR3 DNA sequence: TGCGCCAGCAGCTCTCGGACAGGGGGCGGTAATTCACCCCTCCACTTT. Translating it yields CASSSRTGGGNSPLHF.

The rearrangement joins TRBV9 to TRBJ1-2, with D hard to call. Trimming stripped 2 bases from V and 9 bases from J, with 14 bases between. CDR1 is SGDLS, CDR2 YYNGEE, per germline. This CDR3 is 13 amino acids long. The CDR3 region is CASSVRQGVSYTF. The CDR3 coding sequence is TGTGCCAGCAGCGTCCGGCAAGGAGTCAGCTACACCTTC.